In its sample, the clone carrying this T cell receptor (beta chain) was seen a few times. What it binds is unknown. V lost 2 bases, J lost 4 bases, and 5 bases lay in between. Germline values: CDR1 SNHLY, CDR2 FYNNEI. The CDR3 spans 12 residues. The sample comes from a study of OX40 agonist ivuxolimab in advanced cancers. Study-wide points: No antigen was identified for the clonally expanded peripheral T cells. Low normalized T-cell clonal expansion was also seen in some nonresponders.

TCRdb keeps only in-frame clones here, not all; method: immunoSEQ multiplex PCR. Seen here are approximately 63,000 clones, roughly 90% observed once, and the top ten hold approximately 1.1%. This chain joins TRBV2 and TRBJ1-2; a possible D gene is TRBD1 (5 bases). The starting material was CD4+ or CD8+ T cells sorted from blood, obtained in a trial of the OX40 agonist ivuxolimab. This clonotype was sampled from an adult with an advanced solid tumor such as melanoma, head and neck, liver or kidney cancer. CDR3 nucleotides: TGTGCCAGCAGTGAACAGGGCTATGGCTACACCTTC. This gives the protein CASSEQGYGYTF. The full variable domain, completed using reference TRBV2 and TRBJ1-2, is EPEVTQTPSHQVTQMGQEVILRCVPISNHLYFYWYRQILGQKVEFLVSFYNNEISEKSEIFDDQFSVERPDGSNFTLKIRSTKLEDSAMYFCASSEQGYGYTFGSGTRLTVV.